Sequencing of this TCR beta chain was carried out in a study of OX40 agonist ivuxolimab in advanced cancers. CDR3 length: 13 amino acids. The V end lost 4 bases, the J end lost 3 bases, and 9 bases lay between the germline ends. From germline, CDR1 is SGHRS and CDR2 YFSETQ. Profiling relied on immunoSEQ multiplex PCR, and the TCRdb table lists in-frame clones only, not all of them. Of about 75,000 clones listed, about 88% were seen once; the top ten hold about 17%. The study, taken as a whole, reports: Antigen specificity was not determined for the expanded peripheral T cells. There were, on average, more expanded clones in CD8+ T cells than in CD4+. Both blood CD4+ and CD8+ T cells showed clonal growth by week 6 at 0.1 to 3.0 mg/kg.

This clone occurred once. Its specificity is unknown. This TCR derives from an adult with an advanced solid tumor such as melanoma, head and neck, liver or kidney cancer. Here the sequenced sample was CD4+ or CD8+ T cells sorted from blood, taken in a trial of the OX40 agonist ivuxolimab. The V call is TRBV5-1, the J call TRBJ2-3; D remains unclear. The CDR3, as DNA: TGCGCCAGCAGCGGCGTAGCAACAGATACGCAGTATTTT. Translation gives CASSGVATDTQYF. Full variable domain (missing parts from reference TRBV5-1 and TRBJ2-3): KAGVTQTPRYLIKTRGQQVTLSCSPISGHRSVSWYQQTPGQGLQFLFEYFSETQRNKGNFPGRFSGRQFSNSRSEMNVSTLELGDSALYLCASSGVATDTQYFGPGTRLTVL.